The 19 T cell receptor beta chains below all came from one sample that was sequenced in a study of a mutant IDH1 vaccine in newly diagnosed glioma. Assay used: immunoSEQ multiplex PCR; TCRdb lists only in-frame clones, some missing. This table holds roughly 28,000 clones, around four fifths found once. Specified time point: week 5, during vaccination. Every vaccine dose comprised 300 ug of mutant IDH1 20-mer peptide plus topical imiquimod. What these receptors recognize is not known. Sequencing used PBMCs, obtained from a glioma patient whose treatment included an IDH1 peptide vaccine. These receptors all stem from a middle-aged man with glioma. Some clones in this sample may be carry-over from other donors' samples.

This clone was counted a few times. Its ends do not fully match the called genes, so a read error is possible. The rearrangement uses TRBV7-7 and TRBJ2-5; D is ambiguous. Looked up from germline, CDR1 is SSHAT and CDR2 is FNYEAQ (reference sequence). The CDR3 length is 13 residues. CDR3 sequence reads: CASSSYLGETQYF. The CDR3 region has the DNA TGTGCTAGCAGCTCCTACCTCGGAGAGACCCAGTACTTC.

The rearrangement joins TRBV4-3 to TRBJ2-7; D perhaps matches TRBD1 (7 bases). CDR3 length equals 15 residues. V lost 0 bases to trimming and J lost 5 bases, with 14 bases between them. From germline, CDR1 is LGHNA and CDR2 YSLEER. The CDR3 loop reads CASSQDRQGGHEQYF. CDR3 nucleotides: TGCGCCAGCAGCCAAGACCGGCAGGGGGGACACGAGCAGTACTTC.

This chain joins TRBV9 and TRBJ2-1; D is ambiguous. The CDR3 runs 14 residues. The V and J ends lost 0 bases and 3 bases respectively, with 7 bases between them. CDR1 is SGDLS, CDR2 YYNGEE, per germline. CDR3 DNA: TGTGCCAGCAGCGTAGTTCTAAACTACAATGAGCAGTTCTTC. Protein: CASSVVLNYNEQFF.

This clone was detected only a few times. V gene TRBV10-3 combines with J gene TRBJ1-1; tentative D call: TRBD1 (6 bases). The CDR3 loop spans 14 amino acids. Germline CDR1 ENHRY, CDR2 SYGVKD. Deletions cut 2 bases from V and 3 bases from J, with 10 bases between. Here the CDR3 DNA reads TGTGCCATCAGTGAGGGCAGGGGAGACACTGAAGCTTTCTTT. Protein: CAISEGRGDTEAFF.

This clone was seen more than once but under ten times. The chain is built from TRBV5-1 and TRBJ2-3; TRBD2 matches 10 bases. The CDR3 is 16 residues long. Trimming cost V 1 base and J 2 bases; bases outside gene matches: 4. Germline values: CDR1 SGHRS, CDR2 YFSETQ. The CDR3 sequence is CASSLIAGGITDTQYF. CDR3 sequence (DNA): TGCGCCAGCAGCTTGATAGCGGGGGGCATCACAGATACGCAGTATTTT.

The V gene is TRBV27, the J gene TRBJ2-7; 10 bases map to TRBD2. Looked up from germline, CDR1 is MNHEY and CDR2 is SMNVEV (reference sequence). This CDR3 spans 14 amino acids. V shed 6 bases and J 4 bases; nucleotides not matched to a gene: 6. CDR3 nucleotides: TGTGCCAGCAGCGCCTCTAGCGGGGGTTACGAGCAGTACTTC. It yields the protein CASSASSGGYEQYF.

This chain links TRBV19 with TRBJ2-3; 8 bases are shared with TRBD2. The V segment lost 5 bases and the J segment 3 bases; nucleotides outside the gene matches: 7. This CDR3 has 15 residues. Germline V gives CDR1 LNHDA, CDR2 SQIVND (reference sequence). CDR3 region: CASSRGGRGTDTQYF. The CDR3, as DNA: TGTGCCAGTAGTCGCGGGGGGAGGGGGACAGATACGCAGTATTTT.

CDR3 sequence: CASSGLAGGQETQYF. In nucleotides, the CDR3 is TGTGCCAGCAGTGGACTAGCGGGGGGGCAGGAGACCCAGTACTTC. The chain links TRBV6-1 to TRBJ2-5; 14 nucleotides agree with TRBD2. With V trimmed by 4 bases and J by 5 bases, 3 bases remained unmatched. The CDR3 has 15 residues. Germline CDR1 reads MNHNS; CDR2 reads SASEGT.

The chain is built from TRBV9 and TRBJ1-1; D not certain. Trimming took off 6 bases at V and 3 bases at J, with 18 bases between the two ends. This CDR3 spans 15 amino acids. Germline CDR1 reads SGDLS; CDR2 reads YYNGEE. CDR3 DNA sequence: TGTGCCAGCATGGAGGTTTTTGCCCGTGACACTGAAGCTTTCTTT. It encodes CASMEVFARDTEAFF.

The V call is TRBV6-1, the J call TRBJ2-5, with D tentatively TRBD1 (6 bases). Germline-derived CDR1 and CDR2 are MNHNS and SASEGT. The CDR3 spans 16 residues. V was pared by 4 bases and J by 1 base, with 16 bases between. The CDR3, as DNA: TGTGCCAGCAGTGGTCTAAGGTCACAGGGCCAAGAGACCCAGTACTTC. Its translation is CASSGLRSQGQETQYF.

V and J are TRBV5-1 and TRBJ1-6, with TRBD1 identical over 10 bases. CDR1 and CDR2 from the germline V gene are SGHRS and YFSETQ. V lost 4 bases to trimming and J lost 8 bases; unmatched junction nucleotides: 15. The CDR3 spans 18 residues. The CDR3 spells CASSIRQLTGGRYSPLHF. The CDR3 DNA is TGCGCCAGCAGCATACGGCAACTGACAGGGGGCCGATATTCACCCCTCCACTTT.

Only a few counts were recorded for this clone. The chain recombines TRBV7-2 with TRBJ2-1; D tentatively reads TRBD1 or TRBD2 (5 bases each). Germline CDR1 SGHTA, CDR2 FQGNSA. This CDR3 region has 13 residues. Trimming shortened V by 9 bases and J by 4 bases, and 13 bases separated the two germline ends. The CDR3, as DNA: TGTGCCAGTGGGAGAAGGGGTTACAATGAGCAGTTCTTC. This sequence encodes CASGRRGYNEQFF.

This clone has a single count. The V gene is TRBV4-1, the J gene TRBJ1-2; D might be TRBD1 (6 bases). Trimming took 0 bases from V and 4 from J, leaving 21 bases between them. The CDR3 consists of 18 residues. Looked up from germline, CDR1 is MGHRA and CDR2 is YSYEKL. In DNA form, the CDR3 reads TGCGCCAGCAGCCAAGAAGGGGGTAGATTGGGGCTCGGCTATGGCTACACCTTC. Amino acids: CASSQEGGRLGLGYGYTF.

CDR3 sequence reads: CASSLGSGYTEAFF. CDR3 sequence (DNA): TGCGCCAGCAGCTTAGGCAGCGGGTACACTGAAGCTTTCTTT. The J gene is TRBJ1-1, the V gene TRBV5-1; D remains unclear. The CDR3 contains 14 residues. Germline V gives CDR1 SGHRS, CDR2 YFSETQ. V was trimmed by 2 bases and J by 3 bases, leaving 11 bases between them.

The chain links TRBV7-9 to TRBJ2-6, with unresolved D. Germline V gives CDR1 SEHNR, CDR2 FQNEAQ (reference sequence). CDR3 length: 13 residues. Trimming removed 3 bases at V and 2 bases at J, with 2 bases between. The CDR3 nucleotides read TGTGCCAGCAGCTTCGCTGGGGCCAACGTCCTGACTTTC. It encodes CASSFAGANVLTF. The whole variable domain, filled in from reference TRBV7-9 and TRBJ2-6, reads DTGVSQNPRHKITKRGQNVTFRCDPISEHNRLYWYRQTLGQGPEFLTYFQNEAQLEKSRLLSDRFSAERPKGSFSTLEIQRTEQGDSAMYLCASSFAGANVLTFGAGSRLTVL.

This clone is judged medium-sized. The V gene is TRBV5-1, the J gene TRBJ1-6, with 10 bases identical to TRBD1. Germline values: CDR1 SGHRS, CDR2 YFSETQ. The CDR3 consists of 15 residues. J was trimmed by 8 bases and V by 3 bases; bases with no gene match: 5. CDR3 residues: CASSSSGTGDSPLHF. As DNA, the CDR3 is TGCGCCAGCAGCTCCTCTGGGACAGGGGATTCACCCCTCCACTTT.

Comment on this clone: Other nucleotide sequences in the sample specify the same CDR3. DNA of the CDR3: TGTGCCTGGAGTGTAGGGTCTGGGGCCAACGTCCTGACTTTC. Its translation: CAWSVGSGANVLTF. V and J are TRBV30 and TRBJ2-6; no clear D gene. V lost 0 bases to trimming and J lost 1 base, with 4 bases between them. The germline gives CDR1 GTSNPN, CDR2 SVGIG (reference sequence). The CDR3 is 14 amino acids.

V usage is TRBV6-1 and J usage is TRBJ1-2; TRBD1 matches 7 bases. V gave up 8 bases and J gave up 4 bases; unmatched junction bases: 7. CDR1 is MNHNS, CDR2 SASEGT, per germline. The CDR3 length is 13 residues. The CDR3: CASLGQSLYGYTF. CDR3 bases: TGTGCCAGCTTGGGACAGTCACTCTATGGCTACACCTTC.

The V and J genes are TRBV6-1 and TRBJ2-7, with no clear D. Germline loops: CDR1 MNHNS, CDR2 SASEGT. Trimming stripped 10 bases from V and 0 bases from J, with 13 bases between. This CDR3 has 13 residues. This CDR3 reads CATLSTDSYEQYF. DNA of the CDR3: TGTGCCACCCTGTCAACAGACTCCTACGAGCAGTACTTC.